One T cell receptor (beta chain) is described in this entry. No antigen is known for it. The treatment is: oral pan-JAK inhibitor, 5-10 mg twice daily. The sequencing template was cDNA reverse transcribed from extracted RNA. Measured with immunoSEQ multiplex PCR; TCRdb has only the in-frame clones, and not every one. The sample has about 140,000 clones, 85% to 90% seen once. These data belong to a study of CD8+ T cells in alopecia areata. Findings of the study overall: Scalp sample data also include resident alphabeta T cells from normal skin. Tofacitinib significantly brought down scalp clonality and expanded CD8+ clones among top 100.

This CDR3 has 13 amino acids. The V gene lost 1 base and the J gene lost 4 bases, with 11 bases spanning the gap. Looked up from germline, CDR1 is SQVTM and CDR2 is ANQGSEA. The sequence was obtained from a human donor with alopecia areata. This sequence joins TRBV29-1 and TRBJ2-7; no clear D. The sequenced sample was CD8+ T cells sorted from blood, obtained at week 4, from a patient treated with tofacitinib. The CDR3 reads CSVEGATLYEQYF. The CDR3 DNA sequence: TGCAGCGTTGAAGGAGCGACCCTTTACGAGCAGTACTTC.